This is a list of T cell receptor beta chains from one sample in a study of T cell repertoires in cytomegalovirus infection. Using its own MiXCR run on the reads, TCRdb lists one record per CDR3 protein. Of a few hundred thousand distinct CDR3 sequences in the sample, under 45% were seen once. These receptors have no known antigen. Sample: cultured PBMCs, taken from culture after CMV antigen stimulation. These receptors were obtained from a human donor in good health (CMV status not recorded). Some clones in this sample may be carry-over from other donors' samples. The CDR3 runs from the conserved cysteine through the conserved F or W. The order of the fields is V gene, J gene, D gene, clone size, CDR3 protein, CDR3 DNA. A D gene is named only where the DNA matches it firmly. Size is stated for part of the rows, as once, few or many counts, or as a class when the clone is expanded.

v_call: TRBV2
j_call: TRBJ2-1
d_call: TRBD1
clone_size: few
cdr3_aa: CATLSRDRGGNEQFF
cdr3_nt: TGTGCCACCCTCAGTCGGGACAGGGGAGGGAATGAGCAGTTCTTC

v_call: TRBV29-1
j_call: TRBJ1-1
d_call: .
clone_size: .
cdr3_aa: CSVEAARTALSTEAFF
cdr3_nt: TGCAGCGTTGAAGCCGCGCGGACAGCGCTCAGCACTGAAGCTTTCTTT

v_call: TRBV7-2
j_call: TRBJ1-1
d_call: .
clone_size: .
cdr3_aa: CASSLAGARAEAFF
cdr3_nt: TGTGCCAGCAGCTTAGCGGGGGCGCGGGCTGAAGCTTTCTTT

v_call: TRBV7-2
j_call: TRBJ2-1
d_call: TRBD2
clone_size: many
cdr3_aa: CASSFRLAGDNEQFF
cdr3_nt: TGTGCCAGCAGCTTCCGACTAGCGGGGGACAATGAGCAGTTCTTC

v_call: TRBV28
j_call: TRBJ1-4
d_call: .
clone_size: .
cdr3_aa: CASTMGGNRQEKLFF
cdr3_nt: TGTGCCAGCACCATGGGGGGGAACCGACAAGAAAAACTGTTTTTT

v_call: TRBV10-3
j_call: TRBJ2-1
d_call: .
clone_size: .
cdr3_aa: CAISYDNEQFF
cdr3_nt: TGTGCCATCAGTTATGACAATGAGCAGTTCTTC

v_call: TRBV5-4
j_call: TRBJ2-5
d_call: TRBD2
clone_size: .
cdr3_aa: CASSPKSSGAYQETQYF
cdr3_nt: TGTGCCAGCAGCCCCAAGTCTAGCGGAGCGTACCAAGAGACCCAGTACTTC

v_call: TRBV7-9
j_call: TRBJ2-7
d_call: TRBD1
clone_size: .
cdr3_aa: CASSGQGAGYEQYF
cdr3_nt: TGTGCCAGCAGCGGACAGGGAGCTGGTTACGAGCAGTACTTC

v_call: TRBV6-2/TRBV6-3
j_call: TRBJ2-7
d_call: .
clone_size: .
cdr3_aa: CASSNRTLQYF
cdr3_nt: TGTGCCAGCAGCAACCGGACCTTGCAGTACTTC

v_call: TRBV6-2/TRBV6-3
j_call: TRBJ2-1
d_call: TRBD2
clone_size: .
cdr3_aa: CASSYDSGGFLSYNEQFF
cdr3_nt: TGTGCCAGCAGTTACGATAGCGGGGGGTTCCTCTCCTACAATGAGCAGTTCTTC

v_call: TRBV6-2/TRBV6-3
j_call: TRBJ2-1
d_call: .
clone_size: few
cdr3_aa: CASSRVYNEQFF
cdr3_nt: TGTGCCAGCAGTAGGGTCTACAATGAGCAGTTCTTC

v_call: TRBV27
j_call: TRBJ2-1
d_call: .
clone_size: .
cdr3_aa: CASSVSPGGTYNEQFF
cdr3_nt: TGTGCCAGCAGTGTCAGTCCTGGGGGGACCTACAATGAGCAGTTCTTC

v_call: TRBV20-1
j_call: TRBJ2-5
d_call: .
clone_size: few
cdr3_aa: CSARDPKAGQETQYF
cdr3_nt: TGCAGTGCTAGAGATCCCAAAGCGGGCCAAGAGACCCAGTACTTC

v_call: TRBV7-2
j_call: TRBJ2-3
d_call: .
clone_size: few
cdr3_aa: CASSFPVGPQYF
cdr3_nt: TGTGCCAGCAGCTTCCCGGTGGGACCGCAGTATTTT

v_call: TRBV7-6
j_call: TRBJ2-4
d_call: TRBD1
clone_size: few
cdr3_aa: CASSLKTGTGGNLAKNIQYF
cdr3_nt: TGTGCCAGCAGCTTAAAAACCGGGACAGGCGGAAACCTAGCCAAAAACATTCAGTACTTC

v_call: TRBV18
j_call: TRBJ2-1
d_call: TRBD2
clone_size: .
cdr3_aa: CASSPPNAGLAGGLEQFF
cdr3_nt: TGTGCCAGCTCACCACCGAACGCGGGACTAGCGGGGGGGCTTGAGCAGTTCTTC

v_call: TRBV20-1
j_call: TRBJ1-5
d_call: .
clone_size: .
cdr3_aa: CSARVGGSLNQPQHF
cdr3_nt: TGCAGTGCTAGAGTGGGGGGCAGCCTGAATCAGCCCCAGCATTTT

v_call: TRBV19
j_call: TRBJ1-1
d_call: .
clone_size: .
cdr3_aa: CASSILEGEAFF
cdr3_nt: TGTGCCAGTAGTATCCTGGAAGGTGAAGCTTTCTTT

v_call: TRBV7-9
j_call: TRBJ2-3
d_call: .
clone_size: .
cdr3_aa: CASSVTLAGDTQYF
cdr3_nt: TGTGCCAGCAGCGTGACGTTAGCAGGAGATACGCAGTATTTT

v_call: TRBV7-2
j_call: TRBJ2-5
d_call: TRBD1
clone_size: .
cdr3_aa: CASSNRGTRETQYF
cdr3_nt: TGTGCCAGCAGCAACAGGGGAACGAGAGAGACCCAGTACTTC

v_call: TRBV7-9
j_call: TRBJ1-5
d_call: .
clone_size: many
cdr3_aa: CASGKARDGANQPQHF
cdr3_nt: TGTGCCAGCGGAAAGGCCAGGGATGGGGCTAATCAGCCCCAGCATTTT

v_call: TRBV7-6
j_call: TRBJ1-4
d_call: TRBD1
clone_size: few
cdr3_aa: CASSPTGGREKLFF
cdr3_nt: TGTGCCAGCAGCCCGACAGGGGGACGCGAAAAACTGTTTTTT

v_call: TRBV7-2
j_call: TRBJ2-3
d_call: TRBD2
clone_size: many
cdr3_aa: CASSLGLAGSTDTQYF
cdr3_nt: TGTGCCAGCAGCTTAGGGCTAGCGGGGAGCACAGATACGCAGTATTTT

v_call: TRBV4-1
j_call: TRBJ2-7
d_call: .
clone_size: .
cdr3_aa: CASSQVEGEFYEQYF
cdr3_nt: TGCGCCAGCAGCCAAGTTGAAGGGGAATTCTACGAGCAGTACTTC

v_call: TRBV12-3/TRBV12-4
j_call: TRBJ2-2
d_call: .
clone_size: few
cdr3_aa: CASSPLGRAPNTGELFF
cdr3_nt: TGTGCCAGCAGCCCCCTGGGCCGGGCCCCGAACACCGGGGAGCTGTTTTTT

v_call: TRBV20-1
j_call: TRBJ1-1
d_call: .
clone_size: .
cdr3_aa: CSVLVGNTEAFF
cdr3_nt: TGCAGTGTTTTGGTGGGGAACACTGAAGCTTTCTTT

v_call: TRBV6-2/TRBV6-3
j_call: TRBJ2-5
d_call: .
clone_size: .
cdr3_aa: CASSSLDASQETQYF
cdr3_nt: TGTGCCAGCAGTTCCTTGGACGCAAGCCAAGAGACCCAGTACTTC

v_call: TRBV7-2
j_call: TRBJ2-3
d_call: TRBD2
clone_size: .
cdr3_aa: CASSLARLAGGVADTQYF
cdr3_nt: TGTGCCAGCAGCTTAGCGCGGTTAGCGGGAGGGGTGGCAGATACGCAGTATTTT

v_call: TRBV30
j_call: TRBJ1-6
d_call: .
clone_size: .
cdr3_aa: CAWMANSPLHF
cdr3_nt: TGTGCCTGGATGGCCAATTCACCCCTCCACTTT

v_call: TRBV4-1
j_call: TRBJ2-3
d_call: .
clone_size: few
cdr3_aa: CASSQLASNGDTQYF
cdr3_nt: TGCGCCAGCAGCCAGCTAGCCAGTAATGGAGATACGCAGTATTTT

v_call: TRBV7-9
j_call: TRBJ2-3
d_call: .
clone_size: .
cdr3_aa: CASSLDRAGSGTDTQYF
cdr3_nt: TGTGCCAGCAGCTTAGATCGGGCAGGGTCAGGGACAGATACGCAGTATTTT

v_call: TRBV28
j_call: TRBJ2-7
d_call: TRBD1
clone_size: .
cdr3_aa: CASSLPGQKRHEQYF
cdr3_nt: TGTGCCAGCAGTCTGCCGGGACAGAAAAGGCACGAGCAGTACTTC

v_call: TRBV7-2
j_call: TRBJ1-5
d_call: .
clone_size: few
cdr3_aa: CASSPGPYRYSNQPQHF
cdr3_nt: TGTGCCAGCAGCCCCGGACCGTATCGTTATAGCAATCAGCCCCAGCATTTT

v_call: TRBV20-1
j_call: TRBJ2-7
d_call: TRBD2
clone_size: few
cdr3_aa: CSASVSGGAYEQYF
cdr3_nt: TGCAGTGCTAGTGTTAGCGGGGGGGCCTACGAGCAGTACTTC

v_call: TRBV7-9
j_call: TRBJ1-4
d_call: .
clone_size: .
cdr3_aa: CASSLVSNEKLFF
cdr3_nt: TGTGCCAGCAGCTTAGTCTCTAATGAAAAACTGTTTTTT